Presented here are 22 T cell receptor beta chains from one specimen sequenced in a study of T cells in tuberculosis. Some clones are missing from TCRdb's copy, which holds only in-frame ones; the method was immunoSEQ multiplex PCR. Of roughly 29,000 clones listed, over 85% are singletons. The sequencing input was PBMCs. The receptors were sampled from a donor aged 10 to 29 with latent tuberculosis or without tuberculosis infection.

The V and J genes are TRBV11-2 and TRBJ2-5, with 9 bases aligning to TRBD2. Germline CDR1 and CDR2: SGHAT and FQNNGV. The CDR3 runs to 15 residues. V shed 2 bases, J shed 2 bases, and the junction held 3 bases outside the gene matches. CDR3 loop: CASSLHAGGQETQYF. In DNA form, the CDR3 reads TGTGCCAGCAGCTTACATGCGGGAGGGCAAGAGACCCAGTACTTC.

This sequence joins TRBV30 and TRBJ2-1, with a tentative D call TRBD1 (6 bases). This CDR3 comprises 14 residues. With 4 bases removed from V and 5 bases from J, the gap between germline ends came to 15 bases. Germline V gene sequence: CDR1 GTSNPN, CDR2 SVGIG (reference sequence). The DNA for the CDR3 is TGTGCCTGGAACCGGGACAAGGGGAACAATGAGCAGTTCTTC. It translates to CAWNRDKGNNEQFF.

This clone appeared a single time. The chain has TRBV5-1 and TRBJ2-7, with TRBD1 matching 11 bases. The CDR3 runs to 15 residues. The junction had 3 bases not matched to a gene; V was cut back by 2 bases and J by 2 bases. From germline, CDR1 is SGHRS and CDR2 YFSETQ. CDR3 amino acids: CASSFGTGGTYEQYF. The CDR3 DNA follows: TGCGCCAGCAGCTTTGGGACAGGGGGGACCTACGAGCAGTACTTC.

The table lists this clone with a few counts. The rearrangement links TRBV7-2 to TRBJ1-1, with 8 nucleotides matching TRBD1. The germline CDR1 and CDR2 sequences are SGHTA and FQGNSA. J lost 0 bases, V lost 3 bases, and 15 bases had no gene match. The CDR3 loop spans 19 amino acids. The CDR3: CASSFGGPNRGAMNTEAFF. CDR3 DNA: TGTGCCAGCAGCTTTGGCGGTCCCAACAGGGGGGCAATGAACACTGAAGCTTTCTTT.

The DNA for the CDR3 is TGTGCCAGCAGCTTAAGTCCGTATATCCTAGCGGGGGCCTACAATGAGCAGTTCTTC. It translates to CASSLSPYILAGAYNEQFF. The rearrangement uses TRBV7-9 and TRBJ2-1; 10 bases are shared with TRBD2. Germline CDR1 is SEHNR and CDR2 is FQNEAQ (reference sequence). Losses at the gene ends were 2 bases for V and 2 bases for J; bases not matched to a gene: 12. CDR3 size: 19 residues.

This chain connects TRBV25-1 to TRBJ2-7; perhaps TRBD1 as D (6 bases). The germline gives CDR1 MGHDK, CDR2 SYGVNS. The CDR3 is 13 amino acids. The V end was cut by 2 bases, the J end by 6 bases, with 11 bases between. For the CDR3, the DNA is TGTGCCAGCAGTGAAGGGGGCAGGGGCGAGCAGTACTTC. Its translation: CASSEGGRGEQYF.

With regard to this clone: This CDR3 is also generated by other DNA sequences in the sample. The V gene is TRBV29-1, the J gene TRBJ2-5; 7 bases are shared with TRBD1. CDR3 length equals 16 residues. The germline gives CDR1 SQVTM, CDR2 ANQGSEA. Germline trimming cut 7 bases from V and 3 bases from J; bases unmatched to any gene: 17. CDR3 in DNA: TGCAGCGCGGGACCGAGGGGGACAGTTGGAAAAGAGACCCAGTACTTC. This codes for CSAGPRGTVGKETQYF.

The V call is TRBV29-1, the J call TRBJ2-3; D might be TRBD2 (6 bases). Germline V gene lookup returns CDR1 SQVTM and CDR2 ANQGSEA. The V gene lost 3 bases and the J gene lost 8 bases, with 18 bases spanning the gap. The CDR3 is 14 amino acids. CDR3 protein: CSVDRIPTGGTQYF. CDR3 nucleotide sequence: TGCAGCGTTGATCGTATCCCAACCGGGGGTACGCAGTATTTT.

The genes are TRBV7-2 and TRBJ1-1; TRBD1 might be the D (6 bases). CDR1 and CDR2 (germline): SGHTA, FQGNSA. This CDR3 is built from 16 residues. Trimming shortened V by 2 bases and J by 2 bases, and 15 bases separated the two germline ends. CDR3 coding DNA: TGTGCCAGCAGCTTAAGGGGGATTTCCACTAACACTGAAGCTTTCTTT. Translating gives CASSLRGISTNTEAFF.

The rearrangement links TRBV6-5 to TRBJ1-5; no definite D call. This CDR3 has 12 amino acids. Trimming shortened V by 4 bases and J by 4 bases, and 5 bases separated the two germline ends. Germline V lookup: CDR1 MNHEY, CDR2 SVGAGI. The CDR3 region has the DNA TGTGCCAGCAGTTCACAAAATCAGCCCCAGCATTTT. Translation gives CASSSQNQPQHF.

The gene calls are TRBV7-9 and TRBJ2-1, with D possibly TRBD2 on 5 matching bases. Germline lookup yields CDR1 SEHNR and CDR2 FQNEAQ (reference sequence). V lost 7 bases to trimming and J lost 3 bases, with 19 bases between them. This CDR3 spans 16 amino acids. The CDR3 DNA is TGTGCCAGCAACCCCCTCGAGCGGAAAGGCTACAATGAGCAGTTCTTC. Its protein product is CASNPLERKGYNEQFF.

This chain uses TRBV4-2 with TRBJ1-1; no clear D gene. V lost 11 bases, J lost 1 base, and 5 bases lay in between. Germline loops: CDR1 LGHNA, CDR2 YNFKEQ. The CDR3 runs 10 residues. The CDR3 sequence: CAPSNTEAFF. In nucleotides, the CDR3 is TGTGCCCCTTCGAACACTGAAGCTTTCTTT.

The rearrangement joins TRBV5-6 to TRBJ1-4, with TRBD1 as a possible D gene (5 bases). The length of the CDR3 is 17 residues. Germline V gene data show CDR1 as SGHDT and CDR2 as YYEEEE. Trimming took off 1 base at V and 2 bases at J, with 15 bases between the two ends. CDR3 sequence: CASSLRGLMGTNEKLFF. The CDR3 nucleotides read TGTGCCAGCAGCTTGAGGGGACTCATGGGGACTAATGAAAAACTGTTTTTT. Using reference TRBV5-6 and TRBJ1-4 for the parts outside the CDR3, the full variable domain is DAGVTQSPTHLIKTRGQQVTLRCSPKSGHDTVSWYQQALGQGPQFIFQYYEEEERQRGNFPDRFSGHQFPNYSSELNVNALLLGDSALYLCASSLRGLMGTNEKLFFGSGTQLSVL.

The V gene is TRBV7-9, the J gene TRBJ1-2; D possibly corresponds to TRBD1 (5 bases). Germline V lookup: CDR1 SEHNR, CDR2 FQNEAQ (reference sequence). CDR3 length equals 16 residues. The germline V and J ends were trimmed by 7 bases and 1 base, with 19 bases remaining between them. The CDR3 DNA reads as TGTGCCAGCACCCAACTGGAGGGGTTGTATAACTATGGCTACACCTTC. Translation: CASTQLEGLYNYGYTF.

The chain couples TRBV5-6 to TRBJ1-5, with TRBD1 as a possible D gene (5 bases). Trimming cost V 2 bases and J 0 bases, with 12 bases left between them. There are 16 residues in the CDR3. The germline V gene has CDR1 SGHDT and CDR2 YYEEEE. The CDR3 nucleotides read TGTGCCAGCAGCTTTCAGGGATTTTATAGCAATCAGCCCCAGCATTTT. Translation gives CASSFQGFYSNQPQHF.

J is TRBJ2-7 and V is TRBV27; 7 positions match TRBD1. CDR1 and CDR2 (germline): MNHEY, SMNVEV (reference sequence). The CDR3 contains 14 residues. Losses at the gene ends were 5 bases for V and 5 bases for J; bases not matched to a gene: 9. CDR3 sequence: CASSPLDRVNEQYF. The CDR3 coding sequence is TGTGCCAGCAGTCCCCTCGACAGGGTTAACGAGCAGTACTTC.

CDR3 bases: TGTGCCAGCACGACGGGGTGGACCGGGGAGCTGTTTTTT. It translates to CASTTGWTGELFF. The rearrangement links TRBV9 to TRBJ2-2, with D possibly being TRBD2 (5 bases). The CDR3 is 13 amino acids. Germline V gives CDR1 SGDLS, CDR2 YYNGEE. Trimming removed 6 bases from V and 5 bases from J, with 11 bases in between.

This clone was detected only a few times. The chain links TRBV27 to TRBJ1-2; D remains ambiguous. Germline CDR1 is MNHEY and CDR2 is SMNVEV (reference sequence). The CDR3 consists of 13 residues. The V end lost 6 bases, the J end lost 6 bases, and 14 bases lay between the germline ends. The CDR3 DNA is TGTGCCAGCAGCCTCGGACTAGGGAATGGCTACACCTTC. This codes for CASSLGLGNGYTF.

The CDR3 here is CASSVLNGGLNNGYTF. CDR3 nucleotide sequence: TGTGCCAGTAGTGTATTAAATGGGGGACTCAACAATGGCTACACCTTC. The V gene is TRBV19, the J gene TRBJ1-2; D possibly corresponds to TRBD1 (5 bases). Between the trimmed V and J ends, which lost 5 bases and 6 bases, there was a span of 22 bases. There are 16 residues in the CDR3. CDR1 and CDR2 from the germline V gene are LNHDA and SQIVND (reference sequence).

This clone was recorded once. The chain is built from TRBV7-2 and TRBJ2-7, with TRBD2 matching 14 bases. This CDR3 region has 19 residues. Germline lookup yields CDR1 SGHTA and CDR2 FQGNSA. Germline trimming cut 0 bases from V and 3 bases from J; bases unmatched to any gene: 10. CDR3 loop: CASSLASRLAGGLNYEQYF. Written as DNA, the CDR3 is TGTGCCAGCAGCTTAGCCAGTCGACTAGCGGGGGGGCTAAACTACGAGCAGTACTTC.

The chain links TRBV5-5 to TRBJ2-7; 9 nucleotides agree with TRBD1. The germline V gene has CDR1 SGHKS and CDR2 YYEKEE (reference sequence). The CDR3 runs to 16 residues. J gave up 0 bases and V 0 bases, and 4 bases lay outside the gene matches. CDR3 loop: CASSLVGQGSSYEQYF. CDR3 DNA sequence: TGTGCCAGCAGCTTGGTTGGACAGGGGAGCTCCTACGAGCAGTACTTC.

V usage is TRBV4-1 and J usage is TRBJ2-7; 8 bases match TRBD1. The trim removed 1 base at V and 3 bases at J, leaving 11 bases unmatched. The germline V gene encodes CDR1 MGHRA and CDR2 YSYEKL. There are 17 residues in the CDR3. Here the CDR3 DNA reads TGCGCCAGCAGCCAAGTCCGAACAGGGGGTAGGTACTACGAGCAGTACTTC. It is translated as CASSQVRTGGRYYEQYF.